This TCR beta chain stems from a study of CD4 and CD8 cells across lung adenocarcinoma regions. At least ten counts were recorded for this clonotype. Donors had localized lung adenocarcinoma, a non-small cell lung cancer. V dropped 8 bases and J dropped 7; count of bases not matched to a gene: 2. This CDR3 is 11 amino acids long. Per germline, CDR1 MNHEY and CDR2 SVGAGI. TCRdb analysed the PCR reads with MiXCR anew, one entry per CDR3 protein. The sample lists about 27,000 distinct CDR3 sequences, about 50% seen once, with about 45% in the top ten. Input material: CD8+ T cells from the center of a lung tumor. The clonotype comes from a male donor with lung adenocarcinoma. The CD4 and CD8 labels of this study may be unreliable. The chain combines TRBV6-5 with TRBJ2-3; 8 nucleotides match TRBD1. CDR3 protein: CASRDRYTQYF. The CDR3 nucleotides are TGTGCCAGCCGGGACAGGTATACGCAGTATTTT.